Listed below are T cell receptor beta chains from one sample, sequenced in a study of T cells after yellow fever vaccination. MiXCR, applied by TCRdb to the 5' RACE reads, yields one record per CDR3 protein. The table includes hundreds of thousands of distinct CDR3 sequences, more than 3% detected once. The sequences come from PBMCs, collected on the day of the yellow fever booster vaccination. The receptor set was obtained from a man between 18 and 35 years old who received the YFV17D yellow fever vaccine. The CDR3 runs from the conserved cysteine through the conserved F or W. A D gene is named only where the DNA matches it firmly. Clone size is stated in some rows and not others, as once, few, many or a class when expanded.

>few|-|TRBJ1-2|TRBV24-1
TGTGCCACACACCCCGGGACGGTCAGTCACTATGGCTACACCTTC
CATHPGTVSHYGYTF
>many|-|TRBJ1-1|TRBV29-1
TGCAGCGTTGATGGGGGTTACACTGAAGCTTTCTTT
CSVDGGYTEAFF
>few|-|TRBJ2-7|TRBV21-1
TGTGCCAGCAGCACCAATCCGGGACTCTACGAGCAGTACTTC
CASSTNPGLYEQYF
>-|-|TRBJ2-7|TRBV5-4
TGTGCCAGCAGCACAGGACAACTCTCCCACGAGCAGTACTTC
CASSTGQLSHEQYF
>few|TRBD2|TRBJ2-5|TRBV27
TGTGCCAGCAGTCCTCGTAGCGGGGGTACATGGACCCAGTACTTC
CASSPRSGGTWTQYF
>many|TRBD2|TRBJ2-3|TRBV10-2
TGCGCCAGCACTCGGACGGGGAGGGAAGATACGCAGTATTTT
CASTRTGREDTQYF
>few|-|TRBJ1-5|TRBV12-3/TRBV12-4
TGTGCCAGCAGTTTAGGTCCCGGCAATCAGCCCCAGCATTTT
CASSLGPGNQPQHF
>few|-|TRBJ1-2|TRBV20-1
TGCAGTGCTAGTGTCAGGGGCAGTAACTATGGCTACACCTTC
CSASVRGSNYGYTF
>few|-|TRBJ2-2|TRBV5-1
TGCGCCAGCAGCTTGGCGGAGTCGAACACCGGGGAGCTGTTTTTT
CASSLAESNTGELFF
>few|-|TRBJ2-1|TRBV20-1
TGCAGTGCTAGAGATCGAAGGGTTGGGGGCAATGAGCAGTTCTTC
CSARDRRVGGNEQFF
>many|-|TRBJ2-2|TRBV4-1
TGCGCCAGCAGCCAAGAATCTGGGACAAACACCGGGGAGCTGTTTTTT
CASSQESGTNTGELFF
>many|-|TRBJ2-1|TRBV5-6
TGTGCCAGCAGCTTCAGGTTAGGGGACTCGTTCCGGGAGCAGTTCTTC
CASSFRLGDSFREQFF
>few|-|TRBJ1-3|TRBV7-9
TGTGCCAGCAGCCTACTCCAGGACCGCGGAAACACCATATATTTT
CASSLLQDRGNTIYF
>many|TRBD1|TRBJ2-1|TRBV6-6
TGTGCCAGCAGTTCGGACAGGGGCTCCTACAATGAGCAGTTCTTC
CASSSDRGSYNEQFF
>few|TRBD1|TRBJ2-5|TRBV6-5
TGTGCCAGCAGCCAACCCGTGACAGGGGAGCAAGAGACCCAGTACTTC
CASSQPVTGEQETQYF
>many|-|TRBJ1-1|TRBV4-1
TGCGCCAGCAGCCGGGCCCCCGGGGAGGGCACTGAAGCTTTCTTT
CASSRAPGEGTEAFF
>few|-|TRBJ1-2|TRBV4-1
TGCGCCAGCAGCCAAGGGCCTACAGGGAACTATGGCTACACCTTC
CASSQGPTGNYGYTF
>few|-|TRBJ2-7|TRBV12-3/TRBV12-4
TGTGCCAGCAGTTTCGACAGGAACTACGAGCAGTACTTC
CASSFDRNYEQYF
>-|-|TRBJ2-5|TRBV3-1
TGTGCCAGCAGCCAAGATGCCAGACTAGGGGAGACCCAGTACTTC
CASSQDARLGETQYF
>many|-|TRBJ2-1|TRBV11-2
TGTGCCAGCAGCTTAGGATGGGGCAGGGACGACAATGAGCAGTTCTTC
CASSLGWGRDDNEQFF
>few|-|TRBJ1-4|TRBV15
TGTGCCACCAGCACTGTGGCAACTAATGAAAAACTGTTTTTT
CATSTVATNEKLFF
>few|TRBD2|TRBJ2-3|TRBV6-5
TGTGCCAGCAGTTACTCGTCGGGGGGGCTCCCAGATACGCAGTATTTT
CASSYSSGGLPDTQYF
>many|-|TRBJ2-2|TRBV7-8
TGTGCCAGCAGCTTAGTGGTCGGTCTGGGCACCGGGGAGCTGTTTTTT
CASSLVVGLGTGELFF
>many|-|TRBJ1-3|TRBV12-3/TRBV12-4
TGTGCCAGCAGCCCTCGGGGGGGAGGAAACACCATATATTTT
CASSPRGGGNTIYF
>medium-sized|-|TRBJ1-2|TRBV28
TGTGCCAGCAGTTTGATCCCCGGTCCGAGTGGCGGCTACACCTTC
CASSLIPGPSGGYTF
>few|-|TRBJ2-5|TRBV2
TGTGCCAGCAGGGATACTAGTAATCGAGAGACCCAGTACTTC
CASRDTSNRETQYF
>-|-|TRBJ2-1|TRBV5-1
TGCGCCAGCAGCTTGGCCCACTCTCTCTATGAGCAGTTCTTC
CASSLAHSLYEQFF
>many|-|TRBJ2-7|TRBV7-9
TGTGCCAGCAGCTTATCTGCCTACGAGCAGTACTTC
CASSLSAYEQYF
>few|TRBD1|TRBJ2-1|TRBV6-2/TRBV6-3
TGTGCCAGCAGTTTCCGGACAGGGGTTTACAATGAGCAGTTCTTC
CASSFRTGVYNEQFF
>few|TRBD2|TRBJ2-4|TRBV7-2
TGTGCCAGCAGCTTAGCGGGCAGCGGGGGGGCGACCATTCAGTACTTC
CASSLAGSGGATIQYF